This T cell receptor beta chain stems from a study of T cells in Graves' hyperthyroidism and ophthalmopathy. Study-wide results and caveats: Model predictions of ophthalmopathy came a median 6.5 months before onset.

Regarding this clonotype: Its antigen is unidentified.

RNA transcripts yielded amplified TCR beta CDR3 regions. Initially, a first-round RT-PCR of the TCR CDR3 employed the HTBI primer set. Via MiXCR, TCRdb re-called the multiplex PCR reads, giving one row per CDR3 protein. The data hold approximately 400,000 distinct CDR3 sequences, with around 18% observed a single time. The sample was blood. The clonotype comes from a man younger than 30 with Graves' ophthalmopathy.

The CDR3 bases are TGCAGCGTTGGGACTAGATTAACTGGGGAGCTGTTTTTT. Residues: CSVGTRLTGELFF. The chain combines TRBV29-1 with TRBJ2-2; 7 bases match TRBD2. V trimming: 4 bases; J trimming: 8 bases; junction bases outside the gene matches: 7. The V gene's germline CDR1 is SQVTM and CDR2 ANQGSEA. The CDR3 totals 13 residues.